This T cell receptor beta chain originates from a study of OX40 agonist ivuxolimab in advanced cancers. Study details: Ivuxolimab is a fully human IgG2 antibody that activates OX40 (CD134).

In germline, CDR1 is KGHSH, CDR2 LQKENI. V shed 3 bases and J 3 bases; nucleotides not matched to a gene: 3. The CDR3 has 14 residues. Repertoires were generated with immunoSEQ multiplex PCR, while TCRdb's copy carries only in-frame clones and drops some. Among approximately 66,000 clones listed, approximately 81% were seen once. The sequencing here drew on CD4+ or CD8+ T cells sorted from blood, taken in a trial of the OX40 agonist ivuxolimab. The source is an adult with an advanced solid tumor such as melanoma, head and neck, liver or kidney cancer. The chain has TRBV18 and TRBJ2-7; 9 nucleotides agree with TRBD1. In DNA form, the CDR3 reads TGTGCCAGCTCACCTGGGACAGGGAGCTACGAGCAGTACTTC. This sequence encodes CASSPGTGSYEQYF.